This passage covers 27 T cell receptor beta chains from one sample sequenced in a study of cytomegalovirus exposure and HLA in healthy donors. The repertoire was sequenced with immunoSEQ multiplex PCR; TCRdb's copy has only in-frame clones and lacks some. The data show 70,000 to 90,000 clones, around four fifths seen once. The sequenced sample was PBMCs. The receptors here all came from a man aged 30 to 45 in good health and CMV-seronegative.

The chain joins TRBV25-1 to TRBJ2-7; TRBD1 aligns across 8 bases. Germline values: CDR1 MGHDK, CDR2 SYGVNS. V gave up 3 bases and J gave up 4 bases; unmatched junction bases: 8. CDR3 length equals 15 residues. CDR3 sequence reads: CASSEPGTGEYEQYF. The CDR3 DNA reads TGTGCCAGCAGTGAGCCCGGGACAGGAGAATACGAGCAGTACTTC.

The chain is built from TRBV5-4 and TRBJ2-3; 9 nucleotides line up with TRBD2. CDR1 and CDR2 (germline): SGHNT, YYREEE (reference sequence). The trim removed 9 bases at V and 4 bases at J, leaving 15 bases unmatched. The CDR3 has 16 amino acids. The CDR3 nucleotides are TGTGCCACCTATACTATTCGCGGGAGGGGGTCAGATACGCAGTATTTT. Translated: CATYTIRGRGSDTQYF.

For this clone: An end of the junction does not agree with germline; a read error may underlie this. The chain couples TRBV7-7 to TRBJ2-3; no clear D gene. The CDR3 contains 15 residues. Germline CDR1 reads SSHAT; CDR2 reads FNYEAQ (reference sequence). The CDR3 region is CASSLGLQNTDTQYF. The CDR3 DNA reads as TGTGCTAGCAGCTTAGGGCTTCAAAACACAGATACGCAGTATTTT.

This chain links TRBV5-5 with TRBJ2-2; 7 bases map to TRBD1. Trimming took 6 bases from V and 1 from J; bases not matched to a gene: 3. Germline V CDR1 and CDR2: SGHKS, YYEKEE (reference sequence). CDR3 length: 14 residues. In DNA, the CDR3 is TGTGCCAGCAACTACAGGGGGAACACCGGGGAGCTGTTTTTT. Translating it yields CASNYRGNTGELFF.

V and J are TRBV28 and TRBJ1-2; D unresolved. V shed 5 bases and J shed 8 bases, with 24 bases lying between them. This CDR3 has 16 amino acids. The germline CDR1 and CDR2 sequences are MDHEN and SYDVKM. The chain's CDR3 is CASSTPKTPLWRGYTF. The DNA for the CDR3 is TGTGCCAGCAGTACGCCTAAGACTCCCCTCTGGCGAGGCTACACCTTC.

V and J are TRBV9 and TRBJ2-2; TRBD2 matches at 9 bases. The germline V gene encodes CDR1 SGDLS and CDR2 YYNGEE. V shed 0 bases, J shed 5 bases, and the junction held 2 bases outside the gene matches. There are 15 residues in the CDR3. The CDR3 loop reads CASSVGGGGTGELFF. The CDR3 DNA is TGTGCCAGCAGCGTAGGCGGGGGGGGAACCGGGGAGCTGTTTTTT.

The chain recombines TRBV9 with TRBJ2-6; D is unclear. V lost 5 bases and J 4 bases, leaving 13 bases between the germline ends. Germline V gives CDR1 SGDLS, CDR2 YYNGEE. The CDR3 consists of 15 residues. The CDR3 DNA reads TGTGCCAGCAGTCTTACGGGTCTCGGGGCCAACGTCCTGACTTTC. As protein: CASSLTGLGANVLTF.

The chain combines TRBV4-3 with TRBJ2-1, with D perhaps TRBD1 (5 bases). V was trimmed by 4 bases and J by 4 bases, leaving 8 bases between them. The germline V gene encodes CDR1 LGHNA and CDR2 YSLEER. This CDR3 spans 13 amino acids. CDR3 protein: CASSPGWYNEQFF. CDR3 DNA sequence: TGCGCCAGCAGCCCAGGGTGGTACAATGAGCAGTTCTTC.

This sequence joins TRBV4-1 and TRBJ1-4; 9 positions match TRBD1. Germline loops: CDR1 MGHRA, CDR2 YSYEKL. The CDR3 runs to 16 residues. Trimming cost V 2 bases and J 4 bases; bases outside gene matches: 5. The CDR3 DNA sequence: TGCGCCAGCAGCCAACCGAGACAGGGGGGTAATGAAAAACTGTTTTTT. It is translated as CASSQPRQGGNEKLFF.

The chain combines TRBV5-6 with TRBJ1-1; D gene uncertain. The CDR3 consists of 14 residues. The germline V and J ends were trimmed by 0 bases and 13 bases, with 19 bases remaining between them. Germline loops: CDR1 SGHDT, CDR2 YYEEEE. In nucleotides, the CDR3 is TGTGCCAGCAGCTTGGATGACAACTCCATGTTGGGTTTCTTT. Its protein product is CASSLDDNSMLGFF.

This clone was seen only a few times. J is TRBJ1-6 and V is TRBV5-5; D not resolved. This CDR3 is 13 amino acids long. Germline CDR1 is SGHKS and CDR2 is YYEKEE (reference sequence). Trimming cost V 4 bases and J 8 bases, with 10 bases left between them. The CDR3 DNA reads TGTGCCAGCAGCAAAGTTTCGGATTCACCCCTCCACTTT. It is translated as CASSKVSDSPLHF.

The V call is TRBV18, the J call TRBJ1-5, with 7 nucleotides matching TRBD1. Per germline, CDR1 KGHSH and CDR2 LQKENI. The CDR3 extends over 14 amino acids. After removal of 6 bases from V and 5 bases from J, the junction contained 7 bases not matched to a gene. The CDR3 loop reads CASSLRTGDQPQHF. CDR3 nucleotides: TGTGCCAGCTCTCTTAGGACAGGAGATCAGCCCCAGCATTTT.

The V and J genes are TRBV30 and TRBJ2-5; TRBD1 aligns across 8 bases. The CDR3 has 15 residues. Germline V CDR1 and CDR2: GTSNPN, SVGIG (reference sequence). V lost 5 bases and J lost 5; bases outside the gene matches: 13. CDR3 loop: CAWRLTGAEGETQYF. In nucleotides, the CDR3 is TGTGCCTGGCGGCTGACAGGGGCGGAGGGGGAGACCCAGTACTTC.

The genes are TRBV6-1 and TRBJ1-5; TRBD1 matches at 7 bases. V lost 8 bases, J lost 7 bases, and 11 bases stayed unmatched. The CDR3 is 14 amino acids. The germline V gene has CDR1 MNHNS and CDR2 SASEGT. CDR3 amino acids: CASRESQGLQPQHF. The CDR3 DNA follows: TGTGCCAGCCGAGAGTCACAGGGGCTCCAGCCCCAGCATTTT.

The gene calls are TRBV18 and TRBJ1-5; D unresolved. Looked up from germline, CDR1 is KGHSH and CDR2 is LQKENI. The germline V and J ends were trimmed by 2 bases and 5 bases, with 13 bases remaining between them. This CDR3 is built from 15 residues. The chain's CDR3 is CASSPFPSRDQPQHF. CDR3 DNA: TGTGCCAGCTCACCATTCCCCTCGAGAGATCAGCCCCAGCATTTT.

The gene calls are TRBV28 and TRBJ1-2; D is unresolved. V shed 11 bases and J shed 1 base, with 11 bases lying between them. The CDR3 has 12 amino acids. The V gene's germline CDR1 is MDHEN and CDR2 SYDVKM. For the CDR3, the DNA is TGTGCCGCCCTACGCTTTAACTATGGCTACACCTTC. Amino acids: CAALRFNYGYTF.

This chain's CDR3 is CASSWIAGGQETQYF. CDR3 in DNA: TGTGCCAGCAGCTGGATAGCGGGGGGGCAAGAGACCCAGTACTTC. The chain uses TRBV11-2 and TRBJ2-5, with 11 positions matching TRBD2. The CDR3 extends over 15 amino acids. J was trimmed by 2 bases and V by 4 bases; bases with no gene match: 3. The germline V gene has CDR1 SGHAT and CDR2 FQNNGV.

V gene TRBV6-6 combines with J gene TRBJ2-5; D is unclear. The CDR3 has 13 residues. Germline loops: CDR1 MNHNY, CDR2 SVGAGI (reference sequence). V was pared by 4 bases and J by 5 bases, with 11 bases between. DNA of the CDR3: TGTGCCAGCAGTTTTGAGGAATGGGAGACCCAGTACTTC. This codes for CASSFEEWETQYF.

This rearrangement joins TRBV11-2 to TRBJ2-1; 9 positions match TRBD2. This CDR3 comprises 17 residues. Unmatched junction bases numbered 12, after V lost 1 base and J lost 8 bases. Per the germline V gene, CDR1 is SGHAT and CDR2 is FQNNGV. In nucleotides, the CDR3 is TGTGCCAGCAGCTTAGTGTCTAGCGGGAATAGGCTCGATGAGCAGTTCTTC. Its translation is CASSLVSSGNRLDEQFF.

The chain combines TRBV9 with TRBJ1-6; D not certain. The ends were cut back, 4 bases at V and 9 bases at J, with 23 bases in the middle. The CDR3 sequence is 17 residues long. Looked up from germline, CDR1 is SGDLS and CDR2 is YYNGEE. The CDR3 here is CASSPNPVTAGISPLHF. The CDR3 DNA sequence: TGTGCCAGCAGCCCCAACCCAGTAACAGCCGGGATTTCACCCCTCCACTTT. Full variable domain (missing parts from reference TRBV9 and TRBJ1-6): DSGVTQTPKHLITATGQRVTLRCSPRSGDLSVYWYQQSLDQGLQFLIQYYNGEERAKGNILERFSAQQFPDLHSELNLSSLELGDSALYFCASSPNPVTAGISPLHFGNGTRLTVT.

The rearrangement links TRBV5-5 to TRBJ1-4; no clear D gene. V shed 2 bases and J shed 3 bases, with 8 bases lying between them. CDR1 SGHKS and CDR2 YYEKEE come from the germline V gene (reference sequence). This CDR3 region has 14 residues. The CDR3 sequence: CASSFGLANEKLFF. In nucleotides, the CDR3 is TGTGCCAGCAGCTTCGGGTTGGCTAATGAAAAACTGTTTTTT. Using reference TRBV5-5 and TRBJ1-4 for the parts outside the CDR3, the full variable domain is DAGVTQSPTHLIKTRGQQVTLRCSPISGHKSVSWYQQVLGQGPQFIFQYYEKEERGRGNFPDRFSARQFPNYSSELNVNALLLGDSALYLCASSFGLANEKLFFGSGTQLSVL.

This clone was detected only a few times. The CDR3 sequence is CASSFRGQDNEQFF. CDR3 nucleotide sequence: TGTGCCAGCAGTTTCAGGGGCCAGGACAATGAGCAGTTCTTC. J is TRBJ2-1 and V is TRBV27, with a weak D call TRBD1 (6 bases). The germline V gene has CDR1 MNHEY and CDR2 SMNVEV (reference sequence). Trimming cost V 3 bases and J 5 bases, with 11 bases left between them. The CDR3 is made up of 14 amino acids.

This clone was counted between two and nine times. The rearrangement joins TRBV29-1 to TRBJ2-1, with 7 bases matching TRBD2. Germline V gene lookup returns CDR1 SQVTM and CDR2 ANQGSEA. With 7 bases clipped from V and 8 bases from J, the junction kept 5 bases outside the gene matches. The CDR3 covers 11 residues. The DNA for the CDR3 is TGCAGCGCCGGGGCGGGGGATGAGCAGTTCTTC. Its protein product is CSAGAGDEQFF.

The V call is TRBV7-2, the J call TRBJ2-1, with 8 bases that match TRBD1. The trim removed 7 bases at V and 7 bases at J, leaving 6 bases unmatched. The germline CDR1 and CDR2 sequences are SGHTA and FQGNSA. CDR3 size: 13 residues. For the CDR3, the DNA is TGTGCCAGCAATCGACAGGGGAGGAATGAGCAGTTCTTC. This translates into CASNRQGRNEQFF.

This clone occurred a few times. The V gene is TRBV28, the J gene TRBJ2-5; the D gene is possibly TRBD2 (7 bases). CDR3 length: 14 amino acids. CDR1 and CDR2 from the germline V gene are MDHEN and SYDVKM. V lost 6 bases, J lost 5 bases, and 16 bases lay in between. The CDR3 loop reads CASSKAGADETQYF. DNA for the CDR3: TGTGCCAGCAGCAAGGCGGGGGCGGACGAGACCCAGTACTTC.

The V and J genes are TRBV14 and TRBJ2-3, with a weak D call TRBD2 (5 bases). Germline CDR1 reads SGHDN; CDR2 reads FVKESK. Trimming removed 2 bases from V and 0 bases from J, with 12 bases in between. The CDR3 has 16 residues. CDR3 residues: CASSQLTGTSTDTQYF. The CDR3 nucleotides read TGTGCCAGCAGCCAACTAACGGGAACTAGCACAGATACGCAGTATTTT.

This chain connects TRBV28 to TRBJ1-1, with D uncertain. This CDR3 contains 14 residues. CDR1 and CDR2 from the germline V gene are MDHEN and SYDVKM. Trimming removed 5 bases at V and 4 bases at J, with 14 bases between. The CDR3 loop reads CASSPYTGITEAFF. The DNA for the CDR3 is TGTGCCAGCAGTCCTTATACGGGAATCACTGAAGCTTTCTTT.